This T cell receptor (beta chain) was captured by sequencing in a study of tumor-infiltrating lymphocytes in primary liver carcinoma. As to this clonotype: The antigen is not known. The germline gene is not matched at one end of the junction; a read error may be the cause.

Total RNA and DNA came together from around 20-30 mg of bulk tissue without cell sorting. There were only treatment-naive patients, all with chronic HBV infection. Findings and limits, study-wide: Pairs of tumor regions overlapped more than tumor-adjacent and tumor-blood pairs did.

Total RNA amounting to 500 ng was the source from which TCR beta cDNA was made with a constant-region primer. Amplification in three nested multiplex PCR rounds with slightly modified ARM-PCR gave rise to TCR beta libraries. PCR rounds one and two used TRBV1-TRBV30 forward primers with a C-beta reverse primer for around 9 cycles each. Via MiXCR, TCRdb re-called the multiplex PCR reads, giving one row per CDR3 protein. In the table there are approximately 110,000 distinct CDR3 sequences, 55% to 65% of which are singletons. Looked up from germline, CDR1 is SGHAT and CDR2 is FQNNGV. This CDR3 has 17 residues.

The chain combines TRBV11-2 with TRBJ2-5, with D uncertain. This TCR was sampled from a woman aged 60-75 years with primary liver carcinoma and hepatitis B virus infection. Specimen: liver tumor tissue from sampling region 1. Noted subset: tumor region T1, superior pole. CDR3 sequence (DNA): TGTGCCAGCAGCCGTTCCTCCGGGCCCGGATCCCAAGAGACCCAGTGCTTC. This sequence encodes CASSRSSGPGSQETQCF.